The T cell receptor beta chain under discussion was sequenced for a study of control samples from healthy donors and cancer patients. Germline lookup yields CDR1 SNHLY and CDR2 FYNNEI. The CDR3 extends over 14 amino acids. V was pared by 1 base and J by 5 bases, with 11 bases between. Repertoires were generated with immunoSEQ multiplex PCR, while TCRdb's copy carries only in-frame clones and drops some. Here the sample spans fewer than 95,000 clones, around 86% being singletons. This clone was recorded a few times. The sequence was obtained from a woman aged 45-65 years in good health. The chain couples TRBV2 to TRBJ1-2; D is uncertain. Sequenced input: blood. The CDR3 region is CASSEERAGYGYTF. The DNA for the CDR3 is TGTGCCAGCAGTGAAGAAAGGGCGGGTTATGGCTACACCTTC.